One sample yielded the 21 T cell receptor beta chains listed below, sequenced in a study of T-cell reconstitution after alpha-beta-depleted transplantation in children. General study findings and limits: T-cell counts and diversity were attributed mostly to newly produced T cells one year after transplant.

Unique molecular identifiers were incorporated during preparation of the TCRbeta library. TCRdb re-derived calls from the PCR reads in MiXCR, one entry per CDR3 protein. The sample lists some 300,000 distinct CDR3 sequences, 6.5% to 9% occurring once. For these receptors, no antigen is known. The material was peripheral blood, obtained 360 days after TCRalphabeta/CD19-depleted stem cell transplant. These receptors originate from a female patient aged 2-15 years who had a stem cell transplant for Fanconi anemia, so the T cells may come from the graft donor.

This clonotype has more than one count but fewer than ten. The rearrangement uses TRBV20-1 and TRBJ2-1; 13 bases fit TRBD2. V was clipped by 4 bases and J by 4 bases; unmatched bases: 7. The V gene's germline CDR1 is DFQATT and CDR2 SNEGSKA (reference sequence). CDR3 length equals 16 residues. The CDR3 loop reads CSATRLAGGTYNEQFF. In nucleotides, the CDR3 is TGCAGTGCTACGCGACTAGCGGGGGGCACTTACAATGAGCAGTTCTTC.

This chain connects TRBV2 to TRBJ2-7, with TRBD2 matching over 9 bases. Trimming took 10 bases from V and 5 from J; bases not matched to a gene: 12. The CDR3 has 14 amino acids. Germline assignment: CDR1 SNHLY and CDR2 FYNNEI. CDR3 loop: CATSPRTSENEQYF. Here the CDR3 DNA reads TGTGCCACCTCCCCCCGGACTAGCGAGAACGAGCAGTACTTC.

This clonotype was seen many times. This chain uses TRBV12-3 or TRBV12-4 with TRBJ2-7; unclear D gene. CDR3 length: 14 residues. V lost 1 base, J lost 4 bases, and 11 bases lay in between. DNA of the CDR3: TGTGCCAGCAGTTTAGACACTTCGCTTTACGAGCAGTACTTC. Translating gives CASSLDTSLYEQYF.

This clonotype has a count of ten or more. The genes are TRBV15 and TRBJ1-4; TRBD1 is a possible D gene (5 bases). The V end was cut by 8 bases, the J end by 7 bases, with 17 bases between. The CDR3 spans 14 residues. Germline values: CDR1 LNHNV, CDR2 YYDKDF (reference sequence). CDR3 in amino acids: CATGEQVGSEKLFF. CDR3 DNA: TGTGCCACCGGGGAACAGGTCGGAAGTGAAAAACTGTTTTTT.

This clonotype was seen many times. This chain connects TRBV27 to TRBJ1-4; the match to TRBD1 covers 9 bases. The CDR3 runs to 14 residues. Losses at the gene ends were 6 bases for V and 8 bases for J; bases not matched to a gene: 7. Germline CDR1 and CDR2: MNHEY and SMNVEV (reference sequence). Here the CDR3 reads CASRGDREGEKLFF. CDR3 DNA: TGTGCCAGCAGAGGGGACAGGGAGGGAGAAAAACTGTTTTTT.

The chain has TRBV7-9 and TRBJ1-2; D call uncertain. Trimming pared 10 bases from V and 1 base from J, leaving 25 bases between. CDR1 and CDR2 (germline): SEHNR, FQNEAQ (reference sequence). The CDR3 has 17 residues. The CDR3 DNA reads TGTGCCATGAGCCTTGGTCATTTCCAGGTTTTTAACTATGGCTACACCTTC. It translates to CAMSLGHFQVFNYGYTF.

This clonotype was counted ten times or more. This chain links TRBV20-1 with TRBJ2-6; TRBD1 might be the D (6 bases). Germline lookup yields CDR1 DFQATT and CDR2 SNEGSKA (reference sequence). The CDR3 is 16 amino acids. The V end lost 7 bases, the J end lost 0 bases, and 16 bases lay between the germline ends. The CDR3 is CSVSGVGISGANVLTF. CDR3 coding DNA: TGCAGTGTTTCAGGGGTCGGGATCTCTGGGGCCAACGTCCTGACTTTC.

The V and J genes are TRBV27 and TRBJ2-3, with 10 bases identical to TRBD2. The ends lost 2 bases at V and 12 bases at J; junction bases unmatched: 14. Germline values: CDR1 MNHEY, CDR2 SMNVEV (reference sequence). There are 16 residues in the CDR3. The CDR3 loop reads CASSLRLAGGRGKQYF. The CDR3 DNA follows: TGTGCCAGCAGTTTAAGATTAGCGGGAGGTCGGGGGAAACAGTATTTT.

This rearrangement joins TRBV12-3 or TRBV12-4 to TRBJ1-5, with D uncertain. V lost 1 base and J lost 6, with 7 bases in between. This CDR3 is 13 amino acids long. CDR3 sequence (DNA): TGTGCCAGCAGTTTAGAGAACGGTCAGCCCCAGCATTTT. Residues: CASSLENGQPQHF.

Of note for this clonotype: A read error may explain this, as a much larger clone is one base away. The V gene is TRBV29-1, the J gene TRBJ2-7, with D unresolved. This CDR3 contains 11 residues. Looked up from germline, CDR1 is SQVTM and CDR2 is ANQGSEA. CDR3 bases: TGCAGCGCTCGGTCGACCTACGAGCGGTACTTC. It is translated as CSARSTYERYF.

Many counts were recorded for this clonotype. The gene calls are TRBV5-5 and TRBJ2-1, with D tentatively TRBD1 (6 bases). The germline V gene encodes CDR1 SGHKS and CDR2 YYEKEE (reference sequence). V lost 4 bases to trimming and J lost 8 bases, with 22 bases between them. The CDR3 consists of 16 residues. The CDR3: CASSPWAGVYGDEQFF. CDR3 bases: TGTGCCAGCAGCCCTTGGGCAGGGGTTTATGGGGATGAGCAGTTCTTC. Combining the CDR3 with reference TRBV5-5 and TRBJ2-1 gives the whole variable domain DAGVTQSPTHLIKTRGQQVTLRCSPISGHKSVSWYQQVLGQGPQFIFQYYEKEERGRGNFPDRFSARQFPNYSSELNVNALLLGDSALYLCASSPWAGVYGDEQFFGPGTRLTVL.

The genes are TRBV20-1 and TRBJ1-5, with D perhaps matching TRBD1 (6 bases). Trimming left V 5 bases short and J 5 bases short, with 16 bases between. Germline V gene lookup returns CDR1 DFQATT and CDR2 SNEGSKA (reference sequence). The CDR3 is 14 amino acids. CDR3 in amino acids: CSACPTTGYQPQHF. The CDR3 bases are TGCAGTGCTTGTCCAACTACAGGGTATCAGCCCCAGCATTTT.

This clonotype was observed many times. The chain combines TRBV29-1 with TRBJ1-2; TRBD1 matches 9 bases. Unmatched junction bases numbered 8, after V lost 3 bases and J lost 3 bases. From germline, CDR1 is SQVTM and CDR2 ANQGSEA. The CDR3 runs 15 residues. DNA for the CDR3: TGCAGCGTTGAGGACTGGGACAGGGAGGACTATGGCTACACCTTC. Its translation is CSVEDWDREDYGYTF. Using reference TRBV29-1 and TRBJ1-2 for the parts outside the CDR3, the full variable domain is SAVISQKPSRDICQRGTSLTIQCQVDSQVTMMFWYRQQPGQSLTLIATANQGSEATYESGFVIDKFPISRPNLTFSTLTVSNMSPEDSSIYLCSVEDWDREDYGYTFGSGTRLTVV.

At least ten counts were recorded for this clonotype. The CDR3 DNA is TGCAGTGCTAGAGGGGACATTGAAAAACTGTTTTTT. Translation gives CSARGDIEKLFF. The genes are TRBV20-1 and TRBJ1-4; the D gene is possibly TRBD1 (6 bases). Deletions cut 1 base from V and 7 bases from J, with 7 bases between. The germline V gene encodes CDR1 DFQATT and CDR2 SNEGSKA (reference sequence). There are 12 residues in the CDR3.

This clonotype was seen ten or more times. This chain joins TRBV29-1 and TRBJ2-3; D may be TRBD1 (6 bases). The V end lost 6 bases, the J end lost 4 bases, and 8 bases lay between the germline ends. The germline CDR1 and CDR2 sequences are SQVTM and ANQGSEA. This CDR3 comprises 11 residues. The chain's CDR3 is CSVSGADTQYF. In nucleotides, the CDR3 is TGCAGCGTGTCAGGGGCAGATACGCAGTATTTT.

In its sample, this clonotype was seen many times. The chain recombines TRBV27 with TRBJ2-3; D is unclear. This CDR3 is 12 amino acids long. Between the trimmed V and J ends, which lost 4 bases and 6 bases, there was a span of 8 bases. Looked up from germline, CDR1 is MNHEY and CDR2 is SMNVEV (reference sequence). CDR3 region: CASSSFRDTQYF. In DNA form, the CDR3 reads TGTGCCAGCAGTTCGTTTCGGGATACGCAGTATTTT.

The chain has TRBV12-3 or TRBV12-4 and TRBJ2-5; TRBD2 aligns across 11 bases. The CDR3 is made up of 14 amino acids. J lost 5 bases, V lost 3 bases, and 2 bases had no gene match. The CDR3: CASSFSGGGETQYF. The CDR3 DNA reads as TGTGCCAGCAGTTTTAGCGGGGGGGGCGAGACCCAGTACTTC.

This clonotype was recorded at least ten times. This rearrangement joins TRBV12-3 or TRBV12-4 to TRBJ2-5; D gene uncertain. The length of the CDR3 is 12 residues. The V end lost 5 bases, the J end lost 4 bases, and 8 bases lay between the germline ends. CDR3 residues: CASSTLLETQYF. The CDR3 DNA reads TGTGCCAGCAGTACCCTACTAGAGACCCAGTACTTC.

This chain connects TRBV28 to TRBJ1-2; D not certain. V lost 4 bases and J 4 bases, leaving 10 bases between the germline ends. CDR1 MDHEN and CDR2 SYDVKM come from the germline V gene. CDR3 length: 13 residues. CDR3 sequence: CASSSPGAYGYTF. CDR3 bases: TGTGCCAGCAGTTCACCAGGAGCCTATGGCTACACCTTC.

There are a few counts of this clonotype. The CDR3 DNA follows: TGCGCCAGCAGCTTGACAGTAGGAGGTCAGCCCCAGCATTTT. It specifies CASSLTVGGQPQHF. The chain carries TRBV5-1 and TRBJ1-5; no clear D gene. With 1 base removed from V and 6 bases from J, the gap between germline ends came to 11 bases. The CDR3 loop spans 14 amino acids. Germline assignment: CDR1 SGHRS and CDR2 YFSETQ. The entire variable domain, with the rest obtained from reference TRBV5-1 and TRBJ1-5, is as follows: KAGVTQTPRYLIKTRGQQVTLSCSPISGHRSVSWYQQTPGQGLQFLFEYFSETQRNKGNFPGRFSGRQFSNSRSEMNVSTLELGDSALYLCASSLTVGGQPQHFGDGTRLSIL.

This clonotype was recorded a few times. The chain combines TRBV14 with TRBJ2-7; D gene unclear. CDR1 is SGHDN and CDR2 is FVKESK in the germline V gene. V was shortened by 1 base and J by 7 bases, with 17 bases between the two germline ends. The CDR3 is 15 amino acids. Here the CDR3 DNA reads TGTGCCAGCAGCCAAGTAGGCGGAGCCATAGGAGAGCAGTACTTC. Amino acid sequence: CASSQVGGAIGEQYF.